This T cell receptor (beta chain) was identified during a study of T cells after yellow fever vaccination. About the study: CD3, CD45RA, CCR7 and CD95 were used to sort EM, EMRA, CM and Tscm memory subsets.

As TCR cDNA was made by 5'RACE template switching, a universal primer site and UMIs were added. TCRdb analysed the 5' RACE reads with MiXCR anew, one entry per CDR3 protein. The profile shows approximately 9,300 distinct CDR3 sequences, around 5% of them singletons. V was pared by 5 bases and J by 8 bases, with 5 bases of the junction left unmatched. This CDR3 is built from 14 residues. Germline V gene lookup returns CDR1 SGHNT and CDR2 YYREEE (reference sequence). The table lists this clonotype with many counts. The TCR sequence derives from a man younger than 35 who received the YFV17D yellow fever vaccine. The chain carries TRBV5-4 and TRBJ2-1, with 12 bases lining up with TRBD2. The material sequenced was PBMCs, either bulk or a sorted T-cell subset (CD4+, CD8+, memory, or dextramer-sorted; not recorded which), taken roughly 14 days after the first yellow fever vaccination. Here the CDR3 reads CASRLAGGKDEQFF. The CDR3 region has the DNA TGTGCCAGCAGGCTAGCGGGGGGGAAAGATGAGCAGTTCTTC.